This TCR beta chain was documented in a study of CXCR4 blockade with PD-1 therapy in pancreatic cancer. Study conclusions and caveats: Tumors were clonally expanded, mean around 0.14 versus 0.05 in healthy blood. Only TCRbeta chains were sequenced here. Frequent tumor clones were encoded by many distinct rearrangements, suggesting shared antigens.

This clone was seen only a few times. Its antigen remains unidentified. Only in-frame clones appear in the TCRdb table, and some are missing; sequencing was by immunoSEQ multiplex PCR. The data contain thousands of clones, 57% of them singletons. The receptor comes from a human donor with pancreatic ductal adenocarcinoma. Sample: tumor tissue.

The CDR3 spells CASRLSGDTQYF. CDR3 bases: TGTGCCAGTAGGTTAAGCGGAGATACGCAGTATTTT. J is TRBJ2-3 and V is TRBV19; D may be TRBD2 (5 bases). Trimming pared 6 bases from V and 5 bases from J, leaving 9 bases between. The CDR3 is made up of 12 amino acids. CDR1 is LNHDA, CDR2 SQIVND, per germline (reference sequence).